This T cell receptor (beta chain) was obtained from a study of response to subunit inactivated influenza vaccine. Germline CDR1 is SGDLS and CDR2 is YYNGEE. This CDR3 has 16 residues. Trimming removed 4 bases from V and 2 bases from J; junction bases left unmatched: 9. One entry per CDR3 protein results from TCRdb running MiXCR on the RT-PCR reads. The table includes about 540,000 distinct CDR3 sequences, roughly 25% detected once. This sample was also put to use in a study of T cells expressing NK-cell markers. As reported in that work: With UMIs, 5'RACE template switching was used to make TCR beta cDNA. Out of eight donors sequenced, seven tested HCMV-seropositive and the remaining one seronegative. Roughly six of the donors carried dominant NKG2C+ clonotypes that took up roughly 1.0-8% of their CD8+ T cells.

The genes are TRBV9 and TRBJ2-3; 8 bases are shared with TRBD1. Sequencing was performed on CD4+ T cells sorted from PBMCs, taken about 11 days after vaccination. This TCR was recovered from a man over 45 who received an inactivated influenza vaccine. The chain's CDR3 is CASSPGGAGNTDTQYF. CDR3 sequence (DNA): TGTGCCAGCAGCCCAGGGGGCGCGGGCAACACAGATACGCAGTATTTT.